One T cell receptor beta chain is described in this entry. The data stem from a study of T cells in Graves' hyperthyroidism and ophthalmopathy. The CDR3 totals 14 residues. Trimming removed 5 bases from V and 0 bases from J, with 11 bases in between. Germline CDR1 SGHAT, CDR2 FQNNGV. Template material for amplifying TCR beta CDR3 regions consisted of RNA transcripts. During a first-round RT-PCR of the TCR CDR3, the HTBI primer set was used. TCRdb re-called the multiplex PCR reads with MiXCR, one entry per CDR3 protein. The sample holds roughly 200,000 distinct CDR3 sequences, less than 20% seen once. Stability of Graves' hyperthyroidism was defined as absent ophthalmopathy progression within 18 months.

The genes are TRBV11-2 and TRBJ2-7; D assignment may be TRBD1 or TRBD2 (5 bases each). The sequencing input was blood. The clonotype comes from a woman aged 45-60 years with Graves' hyperthyroidism. This chain's CDR3 is CASSVTGTSYEQYF. The CDR3 coding sequence is TGTGCCAGCAGCGTTACGGGGACCTCCTACGAGCAGTACTTC.